The 17 T cell receptor beta chains listed next were all sequenced from one sample in a study of hypomethylating agent response in myelodysplastic syndrome. Sequencing was performed with immunoSEQ multiplex PCR; in TCRdb, only in-frame clones are kept and a portion is missing. This sample has about 6,000 clones; roughly 83% occur once, and the top ten carry roughly 10%. Source: bone marrow, taken before or after starting hypomethylating agent treatment for myelodysplastic syndrome (not recorded which). These receptors all stem from a human donor with myelodysplastic syndrome.

This rearrangement joins TRBV6-1 to TRBJ2-7; no firm D call. Trimming left V 5 bases short and J 9 bases short, with 11 bases between. The germline gives CDR1 MNHNS, CDR2 SASEGT. The CDR3 has 11 amino acids. The CDR3 DNA follows: TGTGCCAGCAGTTACGGACGGAGGCAGTACTTC. Its protein product is CASSYGRRQYF.

This clone was picked up one time. The chain employs TRBV7-2 and TRBJ1-2, with D uncertain. With 6 bases removed from V and 5 bases from J, the gap between germline ends came to 13 bases. This CDR3 has 13 residues. Germline V gives CDR1 SGHTA, CDR2 FQGNSA. The DNA for the CDR3 is TGTGCCAGCAGTCTAGAGTCGGAGTATGGCTACACCTTC. Its protein product is CASSLESEYGYTF.

The chain joins TRBV5-1 to TRBJ2-3, with 8 positions matching TRBD1. The CDR3 sequence is 14 residues long. Germline assignment: CDR1 SGHRS and CDR2 YFSETQ. The J segment lost 5 bases and the V segment lost 4 bases, leaving 6 bases of the junction unmatched. The CDR3 bases are TGCGCCAGCAGCGGGCAGGGGGCGAGAGATACGCAGTATTTT. It is translated as CASSGQGARDTQYF.

This rearrangement joins TRBV5-4 to TRBJ1-4; 7 nucleotides align to TRBD1. Germline lookup yields CDR1 SGHNT and CDR2 YYREEE (reference sequence). The V and J ends lost 3 bases and 3 bases, in that order; junction bases with no gene match: 5. The CDR3 has 15 amino acids. CDR3 bases: TGTGCCAGCAGCTCGGAGGGGGCACCTAATGAAAAACTGTTTTTT. It is translated as CASSSEGAPNEKLFF.

The genes are TRBV5-6 and TRBJ2-3, with 13 bases lining up with TRBD2. V shed 2 bases, J shed 4 bases, and the junction held 10 bases outside the gene matches. CDR1 is SGHDT, CDR2 YYEEEE, per germline. The CDR3 totals 18 residues. CDR3 loop: CASSFPPTSGGQADTQYF. The CDR3 region has the DNA TGTGCCAGCAGCTTCCCCCCGACTAGCGGGGGGCAGGCAGATACGCAGTATTTT.

This chain connects TRBV5-1 to TRBJ2-1; 9 bases are shared with TRBD2. Trimming took 0 bases from V and 3 from J; bases not matched to a gene: 7. This CDR3 region has 17 residues. Germline lookup yields CDR1 SGHRS and CDR2 YFSETQ. The CDR3 reads CASSLVMASGVYNEQFF. CDR3 coding DNA: TGCGCCAGCAGCTTGGTGATGGCTAGCGGGGTCTACAATGAGCAGTTCTTC.

The chain carries TRBV2 and TRBJ2-5; D not resolved. Matching the DNA end better, TRBJ2-7 makes the J call doubtful. The germline V gene encodes CDR1 SNHLY and CDR2 FYNNEI. There are 12 residues in the CDR3. CDR3 sequence reads: CASSEFLVEQYF. CDR3 in DNA: TGTGCCAGCAGTGAATTTTTGGTCGAGCAGTACTTC.

V gene TRBV7-8 combines with J gene TRBJ2-3, with TRBD1 identical over 8 bases. The germline V gene encodes CDR1 SGHVS and CDR2 FQNEAQ. Trimming took 4 bases from V and 7 from J; bases not matched to a gene: 13. This CDR3 contains 16 residues. CDR3 DNA sequence: TGTGCCAGCAGCTCCACACGGACAGGGAGCCTTCATACGCAGTATTTT. Translated: CASSSTRTGSLHTQYF. Full variable domain (rest looked up from reference TRBV7-8 and TRBJ2-3): GAGVSQSPRYKVAKRGQDVALRCDPISGHVSLFWYQQALGQGPEFLTYFQNEAQLDKSGLPSDRFFAERPEGSVSTLKIQRTQQEDSAVYLCASSSTRTGSLHTQYFGPGTRLTVL.

The chain combines TRBV4-3 with TRBJ2-7; D not certain. Germline-derived CDR1 and CDR2 are LGHNA and YSLEER. Trimming took off 2 bases at V and 6 bases at J, with 20 bases between the two ends. There are 16 residues in the CDR3. The CDR3 sequence is CASSQWVSWPDGEQYF. The CDR3 nucleotides are TGCGCCAGCAGCCAATGGGTGAGTTGGCCCGACGGCGAGCAGTACTTC.

This sequence joins TRBV27 and TRBJ1-2; maybe TRBD1 (5 bases). The germline V gene has CDR1 MNHEY and CDR2 SMNVEV (reference sequence). Trimming cost V 5 bases and J 6 bases, with 19 bases left between them. This CDR3 has 15 residues. Here the CDR3 reads CASSPRALGFNGYTF. CDR3 sequence (DNA): TGTGCCAGCAGTCCCAGGGCCTTGGGGTTCAATGGCTACACCTTC.

The V and J genes are TRBV7-8 and TRBJ2-2, with 7 bases matching TRBD2. The length of the CDR3 is 14 residues. V lost 8 bases and J lost 7; bases outside the gene matches: 10. Germline-derived CDR1 and CDR2 are SGHVS and FQNEAQ. This CDR3 reads CASRLPIAGGELFF. Written as DNA, the CDR3 is TGTGCCAGCCGCCTTCCCATAGCGGGCGGGGAGCTGTTTTTT.

This chain links TRBV7-9 with TRBJ1-1; unclear D gene. Germline V CDR1 and CDR2: SEHNR, FQNEAQ (reference sequence). V dropped 4 bases and J dropped 6 bases, with 9 bases sitting between them. This CDR3 comprises 12 residues. In nucleotides, the CDR3 is TGTGCCAGCAGCTCCGAGCGATCTGAAGCTTTCTTT. Translation: CASSSERSEAFF.

The CDR3 here is CASSYREKQYF. Here the CDR3 DNA reads TGTGCCAGCAGTTACAGGGAAAAGCAGTACTTC. The rearrangement joins TRBV6-1 to TRBJ2-7; tentative D call: TRBD1 (6 bases). Trimming removed 5 bases from V and 8 bases from J, with 10 bases in between. This CDR3 contains 11 residues. Germline CDR1 MNHNS, CDR2 SASEGT.

This chain uses TRBV4-1 with TRBJ2-7; TRBD2 agrees at 11 bases. The V gene end was trimmed by 0 bases and the J gene end by 2 bases; junction bases not matched to a gene: 3. The CDR3 has 16 amino acids. Germline assignment: CDR1 MGHRA and CDR2 YSYEKL. The CDR3 loop is CASSQELAGATYEQYF. The CDR3 DNA is TGCGCCAGCAGCCAAGAACTAGCGGGGGCCACCTACGAGCAGTACTTC.

The chain has TRBV29-1 and TRBJ2-7; TRBD1 might be the D (6 bases). The CDR3 has 10 residues. Germline CDR1 SQVTM, CDR2 ANQGSEA. The V end was cut by 2 bases, the J end by 8 bases, with 7 bases between. DNA for the CDR3: TGCAGCGTTGAAAGGGGGAAGCAGTACTTC. Translation gives CSVERGKQYF.

This sequence joins TRBV7-9 and TRBJ2-7; D is uncertain. Trimming removed 4 bases from V and 3 bases from J, with 19 bases in between. The CDR3 is 16 amino acids. In germline, CDR1 is SEHNR, CDR2 FQNEAQ (reference sequence). The DNA of the CDR3 is TGTGCCAGCAGCTCCCCCTCTGGCAGAGGAGTCTACGAGCAGTACTTC. It codes for CASSSPSGRGVYEQYF.

The genes are TRBV6-6 and TRBJ1-1, with D tentatively TRBD1 (5 bases). The CDR3 loop spans 12 amino acids. CDR1 and CDR2 (germline): MNHNY, SVGAGI (reference sequence). V lost 8 bases, J lost 0 bases, and 7 bases lay in between. CDR3 coding DNA: TGTGCCAGCGGACACCTGAACACTGAAGCTTTCTTT. It translates to CASGHLNTEAFF.